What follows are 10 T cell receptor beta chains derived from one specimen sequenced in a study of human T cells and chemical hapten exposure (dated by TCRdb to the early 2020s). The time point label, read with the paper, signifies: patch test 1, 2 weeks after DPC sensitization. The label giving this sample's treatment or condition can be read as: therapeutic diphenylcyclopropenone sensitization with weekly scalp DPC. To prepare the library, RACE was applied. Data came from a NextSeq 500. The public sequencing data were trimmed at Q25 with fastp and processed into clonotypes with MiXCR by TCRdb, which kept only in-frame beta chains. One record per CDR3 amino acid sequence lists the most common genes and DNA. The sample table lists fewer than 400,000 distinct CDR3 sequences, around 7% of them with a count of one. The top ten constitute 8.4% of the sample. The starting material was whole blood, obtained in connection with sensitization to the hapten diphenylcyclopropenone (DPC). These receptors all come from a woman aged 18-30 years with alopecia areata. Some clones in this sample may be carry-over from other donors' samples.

The CDR3 sequence is CSASPVDEQYF. CDR3 nucleotide sequence: TGCAGTGCTAGTCCCGTGGACGAGCAGTACTTC. The J gene is TRBJ2-7, the V gene TRBV20-1; no clear D gene. CDR1 is DFQATT and CDR2 is SNEGSKA in the germline V gene (reference sequence). V lost 3 bases and J 5 bases, leaving 8 bases between the germline ends. The CDR3 is 11 amino acids.

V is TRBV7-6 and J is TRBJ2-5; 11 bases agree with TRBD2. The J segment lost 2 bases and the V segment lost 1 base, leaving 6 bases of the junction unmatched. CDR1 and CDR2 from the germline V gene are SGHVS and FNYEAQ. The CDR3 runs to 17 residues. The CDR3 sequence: CASSLVLLAGGQETQYF. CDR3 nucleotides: TGTGCCAGCAGCTTAGTTCTCCTAGCGGGGGGACAAGAGACCCAGTACTTC. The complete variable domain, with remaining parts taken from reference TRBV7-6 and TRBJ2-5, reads GAGVSQSPRYKVTKRGQDVALRCDPISGHVSLYWYRQALGQGPEFLTYFNYEAQQDKSGLPNDRFSAERPEGSISTLTIQRTEQRDSAMYRCASSLVLLAGGQETQYFGPGTRLLVL.

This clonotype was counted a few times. The CDR3 nucleotides read TGTGCCAGCAGTTCTGGAGAGGGGAGGCCAGCGACTCAGCCCCAGCATTTT. Translating gives CASSSGEGRPATQPQHF. The chain combines TRBV12-3 or TRBV12-4 with TRBJ1-5; D perhaps matches TRBD1 (5 bases). The CDR3 totals 17 residues. V was clipped by 4 bases and J by 6 bases, with 22 bases between them.

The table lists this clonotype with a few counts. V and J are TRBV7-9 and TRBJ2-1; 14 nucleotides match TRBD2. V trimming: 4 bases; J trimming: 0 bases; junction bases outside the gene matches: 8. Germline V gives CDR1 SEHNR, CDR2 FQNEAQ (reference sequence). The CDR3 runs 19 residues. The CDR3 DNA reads TGTGCCAGCAGCTCCGGACTAGCGGGGGGCGATCGCTCCTACAATGAGCAGTTCTTC. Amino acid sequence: CASSSGLAGGDRSYNEQFF.

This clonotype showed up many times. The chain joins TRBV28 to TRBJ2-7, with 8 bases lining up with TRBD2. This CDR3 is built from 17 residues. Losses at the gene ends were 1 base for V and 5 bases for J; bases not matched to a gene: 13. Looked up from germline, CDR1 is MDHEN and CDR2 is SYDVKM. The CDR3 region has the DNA TGTGCCAGCAGTTTATCTTCCGGGGGGGCGGCAAAAGACGAGCAGTACTTC. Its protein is CASSLSSGGAAKDEQYF.

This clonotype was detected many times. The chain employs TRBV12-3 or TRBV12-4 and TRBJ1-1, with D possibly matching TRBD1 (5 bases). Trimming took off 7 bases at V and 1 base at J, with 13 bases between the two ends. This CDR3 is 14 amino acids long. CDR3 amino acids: CASTLGGSNTEAFF. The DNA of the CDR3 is TGTGCCAGCACCCTGGGGGGATCGAACACTGAAGCTTTCTTT.

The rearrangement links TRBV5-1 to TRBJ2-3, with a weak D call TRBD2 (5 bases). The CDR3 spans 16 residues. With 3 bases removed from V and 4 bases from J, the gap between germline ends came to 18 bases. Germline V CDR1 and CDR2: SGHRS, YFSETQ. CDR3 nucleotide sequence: TGCGCCAGCAGCTCGGAGGACCGTATGCCAGCAGATACGCAGTATTTT. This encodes CASSSEDRMPADTQYF.

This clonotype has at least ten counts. CDR3 DNA: TGTGCTAGTGGTTCCGGACCGATTCCGAACTACGAGCAGTACTTC. Its protein is CASGSGPIPNYEQYF. The V and J genes are TRBV12-5 and TRBJ2-7; no reliable D call. V lost 4 bases and J 3 bases, leaving 16 bases between the germline ends. CDR1 is LGHNT and CDR2 is FRNRAP in the germline V gene. The CDR3 is made up of 15 amino acids.

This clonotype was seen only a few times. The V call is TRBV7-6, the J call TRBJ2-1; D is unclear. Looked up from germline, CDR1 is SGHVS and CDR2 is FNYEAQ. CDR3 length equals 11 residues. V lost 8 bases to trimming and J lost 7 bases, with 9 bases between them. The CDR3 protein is CASAVWNEQFF. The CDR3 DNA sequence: TGTGCCAGCGCTGTTTGGAATGAGCAGTTCTTC.

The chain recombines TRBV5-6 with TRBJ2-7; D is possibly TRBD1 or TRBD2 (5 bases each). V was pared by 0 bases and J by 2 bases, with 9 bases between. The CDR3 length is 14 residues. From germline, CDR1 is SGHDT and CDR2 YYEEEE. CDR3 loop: CASSLGDGPYEQYF. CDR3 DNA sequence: TGTGCCAGCAGCTTGGGGGACGGCCCCTACGAGCAGTACTTC.